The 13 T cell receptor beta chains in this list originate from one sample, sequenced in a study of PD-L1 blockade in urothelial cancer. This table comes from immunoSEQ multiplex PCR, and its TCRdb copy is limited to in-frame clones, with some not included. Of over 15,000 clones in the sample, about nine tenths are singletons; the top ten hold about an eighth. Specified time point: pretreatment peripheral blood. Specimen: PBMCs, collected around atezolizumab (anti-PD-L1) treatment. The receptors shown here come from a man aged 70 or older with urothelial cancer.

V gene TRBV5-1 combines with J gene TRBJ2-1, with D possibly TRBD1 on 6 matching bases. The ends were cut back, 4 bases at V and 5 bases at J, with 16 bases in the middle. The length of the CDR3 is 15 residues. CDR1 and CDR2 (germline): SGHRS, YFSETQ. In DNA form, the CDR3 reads TGCGCCAGCAGCGACAGACAGGCGGCCCACAATGAGCAGTTCTTC. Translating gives CASSDRQAAHNEQFF.

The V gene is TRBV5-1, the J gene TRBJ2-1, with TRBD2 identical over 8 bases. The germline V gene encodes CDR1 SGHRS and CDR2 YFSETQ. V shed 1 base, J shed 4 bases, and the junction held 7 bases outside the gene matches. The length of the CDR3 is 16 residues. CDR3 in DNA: TGCGCCAGCAGCTTGTTACCGGGGGGGCAATACAATGAGCAGTTCTTC. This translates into CASSLLPGGQYNEQFF.

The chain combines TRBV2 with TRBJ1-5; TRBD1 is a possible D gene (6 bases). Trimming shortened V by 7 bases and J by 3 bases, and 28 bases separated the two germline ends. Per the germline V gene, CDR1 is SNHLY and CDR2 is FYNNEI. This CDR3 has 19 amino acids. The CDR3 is CASKDRRTATLGDNQPQHF. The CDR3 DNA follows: TGTGCCAGCAAAGATAGGCGGACAGCTACCCTCGGCGACAATCAGCCCCAGCATTTT.

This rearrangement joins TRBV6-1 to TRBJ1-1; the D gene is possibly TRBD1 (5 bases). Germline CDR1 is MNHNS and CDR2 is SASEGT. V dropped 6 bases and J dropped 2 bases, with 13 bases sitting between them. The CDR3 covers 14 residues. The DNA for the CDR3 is TGTGCCAGCAGGCCGACAGTTGATAACACTGAAGCTTTCTTT. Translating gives CASRPTVDNTEAFF.

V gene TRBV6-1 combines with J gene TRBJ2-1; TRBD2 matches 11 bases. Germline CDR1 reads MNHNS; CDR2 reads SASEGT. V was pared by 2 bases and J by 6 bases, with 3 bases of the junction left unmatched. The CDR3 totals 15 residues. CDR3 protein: CASSELAGGLNEQFF. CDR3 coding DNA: TGTGCCAGCAGTGAACTAGCGGGGGGCCTCAATGAGCAGTTCTTC.

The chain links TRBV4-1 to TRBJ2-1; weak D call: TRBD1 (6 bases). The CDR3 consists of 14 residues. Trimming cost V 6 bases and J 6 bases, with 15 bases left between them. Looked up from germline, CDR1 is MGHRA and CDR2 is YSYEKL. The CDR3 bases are TGCGCCAGCAGGTTGGGCAGGGGTAGCAATGAGCAGTTCTTC. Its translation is CASRLGRGSNEQFF.

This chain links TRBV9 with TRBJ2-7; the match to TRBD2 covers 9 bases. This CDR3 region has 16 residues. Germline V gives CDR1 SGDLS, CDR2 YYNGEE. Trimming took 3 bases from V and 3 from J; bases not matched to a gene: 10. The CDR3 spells CASSDQTGLAFYEQYF. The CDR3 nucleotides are TGTGCCAGCAGCGACCAAACGGGACTAGCATTCTACGAGCAGTACTTC.

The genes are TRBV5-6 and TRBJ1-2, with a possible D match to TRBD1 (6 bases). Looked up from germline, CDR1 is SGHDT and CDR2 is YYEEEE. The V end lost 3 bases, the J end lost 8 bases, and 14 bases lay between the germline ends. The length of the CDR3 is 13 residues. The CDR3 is CASSSYRVGGYTF. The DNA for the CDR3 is TGTGCCAGCAGCTCCTACAGGGTGGGAGGCTACACCTTC.

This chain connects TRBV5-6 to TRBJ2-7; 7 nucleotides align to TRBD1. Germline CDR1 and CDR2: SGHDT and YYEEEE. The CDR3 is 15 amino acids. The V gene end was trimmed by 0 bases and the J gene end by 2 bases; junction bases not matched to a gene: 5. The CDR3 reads CASSLEGGLTYEQYF. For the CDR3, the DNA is TGTGCCAGCAGCTTGGAAGGGGGCTTGACCTACGAGCAGTACTTC.

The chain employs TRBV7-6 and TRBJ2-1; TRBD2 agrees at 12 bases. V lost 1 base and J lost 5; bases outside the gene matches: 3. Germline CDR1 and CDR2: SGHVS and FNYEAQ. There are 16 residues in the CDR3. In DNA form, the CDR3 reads TGTGCCAGCAGCTTAGGTCTAGCGGGGGGGGACAATGAGCAGTTCTTC. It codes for CASSLGLAGGDNEQFF. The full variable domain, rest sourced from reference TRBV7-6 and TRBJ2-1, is GAGVSQSPRYKVTKRGQDVALRCDPISGHVSLYWYRQALGQGPEFLTYFNYEAQQDKSGLPNDRFSAERPEGSISTLTIQRTEQRDSAMYRCASSLGLAGGDNEQFFGPGTRLTVL.

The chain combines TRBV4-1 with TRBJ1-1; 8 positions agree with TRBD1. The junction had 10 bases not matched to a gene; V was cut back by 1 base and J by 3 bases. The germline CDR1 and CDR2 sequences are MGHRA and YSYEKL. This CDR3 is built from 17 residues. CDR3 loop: CASSQGGAMTGDTEAFF. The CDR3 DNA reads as TGCGCCAGCAGCCAAGGGGGAGCCATGACAGGGGACACTGAAGCTTTCTTT.

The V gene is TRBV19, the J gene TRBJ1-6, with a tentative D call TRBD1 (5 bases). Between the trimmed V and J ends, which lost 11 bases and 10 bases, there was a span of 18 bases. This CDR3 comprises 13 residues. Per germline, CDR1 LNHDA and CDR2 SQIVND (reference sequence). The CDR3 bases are TGTGCCGCACCCGACAGAGAACTATCACCCCTCCACTTT. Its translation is CAAPDRELSPLHF.

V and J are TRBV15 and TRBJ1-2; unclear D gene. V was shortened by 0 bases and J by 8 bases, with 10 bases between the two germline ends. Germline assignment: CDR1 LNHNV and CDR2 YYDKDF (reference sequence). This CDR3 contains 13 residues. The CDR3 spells CATSRDKEGGYTF. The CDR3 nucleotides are TGTGCCACCAGCAGAGATAAGGAGGGCGGCTACACCTTC.